The clone carrying this T cell receptor (beta chain) was recorded a few times. These data come from a study of shared clonotypes between healthy human individuals. Unsorted PBMC DNA went through sequencing on ten immunoSEQ deep assay plates. Using immunoSEQ multiplex PCR, the repertoire was profiled, and TCRdb retains in-frame clones only, with some absent. The sample has 520,000 or so clones, about four fifths seen once; the top ten hold 10% to 15%. Donors were healthy HIV-negative adults without recent acute infections or vaccinations. Every contributor of samples was a Caucasian grown-up residing in Nashville, Tennessee. Sequencing was carried out using PBMCs. This clonotype was sampled from a woman in her 40s in good health. Some clones in this sample may be carry-over from other donors' samples.

Here the CDR3 DNA reads TGTGCCAGCAGTGACGGGACAGGGGTTCAGCCCCAGCATTTT. Protein sequence: CASSDGTGVQPQHF. This rearrangement joins TRBV6-4 to TRBJ1-5; TRBD1 matches 10 bases. The germline CDR1 and CDR2 sequences are MRHNA and SNTAGT. V lost 2 bases to trimming and J lost 6 bases; unmatched junction nucleotides: 1. This CDR3 region has 14 residues.